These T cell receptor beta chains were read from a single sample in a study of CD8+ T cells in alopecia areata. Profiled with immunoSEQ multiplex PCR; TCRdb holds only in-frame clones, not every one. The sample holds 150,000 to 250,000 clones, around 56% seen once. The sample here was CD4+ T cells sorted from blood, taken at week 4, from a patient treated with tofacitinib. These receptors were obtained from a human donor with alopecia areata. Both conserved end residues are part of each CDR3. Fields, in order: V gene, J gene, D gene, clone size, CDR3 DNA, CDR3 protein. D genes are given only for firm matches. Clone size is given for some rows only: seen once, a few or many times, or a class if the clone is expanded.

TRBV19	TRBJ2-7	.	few	TGTGCCAGTAGCGCAGCTGGTTACGAGCAGTACTTC	CASSAAGYEQYF
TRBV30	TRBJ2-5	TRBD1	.	TGTGCCTGGATCGGGACAGGGGGCGTCGAGACCCAGTACTTC	CAWIGTGGVETQYF
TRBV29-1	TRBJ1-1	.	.	TGCAGCGTCCCGAAAGTCCAGACCTACACTGAAGCTTTCTTT	CSVPKVQTYTEAFF
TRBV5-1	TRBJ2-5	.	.	TGCGCCAGCAGCCAGACCCCGGCCAACCTACAAGAGACCCAGTACTTC	CASSQTPANLQETQYF
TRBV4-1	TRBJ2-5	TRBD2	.	TGCGCCAGCAGCCAAGGGCGCGGGAGGGAGACCCAGTACTTC	CASSQGRGRETQYF
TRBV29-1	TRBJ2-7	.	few	TGCAGCGTTGTGGGTAGCACCTACGAGCAGTACTTC	CSVVGSTYEQYF
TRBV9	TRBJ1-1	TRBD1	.	TGTGCCAGCAGTGAACAGGGGGCTTTTAACACTGAAGCTTTCTTT	CASSEQGAFNTEAFF
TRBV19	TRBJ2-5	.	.	TGTGCCAGTAGCAACGGACTCGTCCAAGAGACCCAGTACTTC	CASSNGLVQETQYF
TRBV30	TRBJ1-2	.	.	TGTGCCTCCACGTACCAAAGCCTTGGCTACACCTTC	CASTYQSLGYTF
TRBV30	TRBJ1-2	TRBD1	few	TGTGCCTGGAGCCTAGACAGGGGGCACTATGGCTACACCTTC	CAWSLDRGHYGYTF
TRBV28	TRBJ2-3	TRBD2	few	TGTGCCAGCAGTTTAGCGGGGGGCCTCACAGATACGCAGTATTTT	CASSLAGGLTDTQYF
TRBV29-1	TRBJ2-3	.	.	TGCGCAGGCCTGTTGAAGGATACGCAGTATTTT	CAGLLKDTQYF
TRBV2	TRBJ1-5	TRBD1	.	TGTGCCAGCAGGGATAAGACAGGGGGGAAACAGCCCCAGCATTTT	CASRDKTGGKQPQHF
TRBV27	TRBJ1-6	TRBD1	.	TGTGCCAGCAGTTGGGGGACAGCCGATTCACCCCTCCACTTT	CASSWGTADSPLHF
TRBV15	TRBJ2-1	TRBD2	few	TGTGCCACCAGCAGACCTATTACTAGCGGGGGTTACAATGAGCAGTTCTTC	CATSRPITSGGYNEQFF
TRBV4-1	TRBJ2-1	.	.	TGCGCCAGCAGCCGCGGGCAGGGGGGATACAATGAGCAGTTCTTC	CASSRGQGGYNEQFF
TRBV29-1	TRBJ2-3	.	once	TGCAGCGTTATGGGGGGGGGCAGTGATACGCAGTATTTT	CSVMGGGSDTQYF
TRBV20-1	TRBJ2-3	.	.	TGCAGTGCCCAAACACGAGATACGCAGTATTTT	CSAQTRDTQYF
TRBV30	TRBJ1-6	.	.	TGTGCCTGGAGTGCCCCTAATTCACCCCTCCACTTT	CAWSAPNSPLHF
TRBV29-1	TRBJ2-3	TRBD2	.	TGCAGCGTTGGGGAGGGGACAGATACGCAGTATTTT	CSVGEGTDTQYF